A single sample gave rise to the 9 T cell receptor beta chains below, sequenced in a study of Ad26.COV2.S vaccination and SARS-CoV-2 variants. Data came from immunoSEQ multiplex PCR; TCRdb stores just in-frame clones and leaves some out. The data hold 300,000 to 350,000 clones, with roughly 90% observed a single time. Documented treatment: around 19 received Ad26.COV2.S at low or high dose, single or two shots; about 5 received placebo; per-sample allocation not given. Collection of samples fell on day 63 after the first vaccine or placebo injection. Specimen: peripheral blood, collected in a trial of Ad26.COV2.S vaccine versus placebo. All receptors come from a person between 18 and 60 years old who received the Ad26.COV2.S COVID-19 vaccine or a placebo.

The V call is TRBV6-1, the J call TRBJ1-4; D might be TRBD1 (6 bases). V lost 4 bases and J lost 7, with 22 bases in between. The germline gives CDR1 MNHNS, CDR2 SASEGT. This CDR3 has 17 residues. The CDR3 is CASSATQGQGEGEKLFF. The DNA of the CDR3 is TGTGCCAGCAGTGCTACCCAGGGGCAGGGTGAAGGTGAAAAACTGTTTTTT.

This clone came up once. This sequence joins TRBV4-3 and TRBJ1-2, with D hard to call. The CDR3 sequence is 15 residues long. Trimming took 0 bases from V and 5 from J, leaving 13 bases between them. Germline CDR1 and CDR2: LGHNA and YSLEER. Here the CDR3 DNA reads TGCGCCAGCAGCCAAGATTTGCAGCCCTTTTATGGCTACACCTTC. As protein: CASSQDLQPFYGYTF.

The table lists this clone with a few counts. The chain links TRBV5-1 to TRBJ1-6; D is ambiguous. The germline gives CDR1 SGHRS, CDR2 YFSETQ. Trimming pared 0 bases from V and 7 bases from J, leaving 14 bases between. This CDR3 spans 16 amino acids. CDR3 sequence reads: CASSLDLGEVNSPLHF. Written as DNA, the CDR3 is TGCGCCAGCAGCTTGGATCTCGGCGAGGTAAATTCACCCCTCCACTTT.

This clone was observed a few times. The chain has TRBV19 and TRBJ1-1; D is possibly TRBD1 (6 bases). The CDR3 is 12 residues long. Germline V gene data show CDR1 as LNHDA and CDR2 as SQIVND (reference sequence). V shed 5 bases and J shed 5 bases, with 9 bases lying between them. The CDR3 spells CASSGQGTEAFF. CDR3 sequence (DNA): TGTGCCAGTAGTGGGCAGGGGACTGAAGCTTTCTTT.

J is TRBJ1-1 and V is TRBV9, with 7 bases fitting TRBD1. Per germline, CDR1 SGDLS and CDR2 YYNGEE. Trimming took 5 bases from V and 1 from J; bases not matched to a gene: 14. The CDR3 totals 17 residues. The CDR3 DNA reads TGTGCCAGCAGTGCGGACAGGTCTGGCTCCCCGAACACTGAAGCTTTCTTT. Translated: CASSADRSGSPNTEAFF.

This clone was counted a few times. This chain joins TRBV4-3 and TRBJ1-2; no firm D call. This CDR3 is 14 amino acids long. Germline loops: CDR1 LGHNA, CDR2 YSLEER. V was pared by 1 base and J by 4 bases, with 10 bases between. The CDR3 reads CASSQGRELYGYTF. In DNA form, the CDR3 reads TGCGCCAGCAGCCAAGGACGAGAGCTCTATGGCTACACCTTC.

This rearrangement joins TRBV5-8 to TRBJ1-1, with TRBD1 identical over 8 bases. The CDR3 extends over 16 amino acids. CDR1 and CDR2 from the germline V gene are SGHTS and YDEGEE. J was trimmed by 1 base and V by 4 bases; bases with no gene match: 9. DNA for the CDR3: TGTGCCAGCAGCCATCAACAGGGGGTACCGAACACTGAAGCTTTCTTT. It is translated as CASSHQQGVPNTEAFF.

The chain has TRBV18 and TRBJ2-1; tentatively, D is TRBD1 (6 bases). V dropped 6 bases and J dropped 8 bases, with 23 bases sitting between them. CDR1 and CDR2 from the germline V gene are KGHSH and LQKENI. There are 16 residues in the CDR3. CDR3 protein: CASSQPRGIVVDEQFF. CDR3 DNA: TGTGCCAGCTCCCAACCAAGGGGGATTGTAGTCGATGAGCAGTTCTTC.

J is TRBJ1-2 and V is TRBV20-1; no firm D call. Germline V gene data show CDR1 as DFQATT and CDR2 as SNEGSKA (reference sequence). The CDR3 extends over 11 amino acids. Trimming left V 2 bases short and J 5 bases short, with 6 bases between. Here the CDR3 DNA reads TGCAGTGCTAGAAACTGGTATGGCTACACCTTC. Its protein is CSARNWYGYTF.